One and the same sample provided the 24 T cell receptor beta chains below, sequenced in a study of T-cell memory formation after mild COVID-19. In TCRdb, the 5' RACE reads were re-called with MiXCR into one record per CDR3 protein. The repertoire holds hundreds of thousands of distinct CDR3 sequences, around a sixth seen once, with roughly an eighth in the top ten. Sequenced sample: PBMCs or a T cell subset sorted from them (not recorded which). The receptors stem from an adult woman who had mild COVID-19 (a few samples of this study predate the infection). Cell type and time point are not known.

This clonotype was counted between two and nine times. The chain joins TRBV5-1 to TRBJ2-1, with TRBD2 identical over 15 bases. The germline gives CDR1 SGHRS, CDR2 YFSETQ. With 3 bases clipped from V and 8 bases from J, the junction kept 9 bases outside the gene matches. The CDR3 consists of 17 residues. This CDR3 reads CASSSPGLAGGFDEQFF. The CDR3 DNA is TGCGCCAGCAGCTCTCCGGGACTAGCGGGGGGATTCGATGAGCAGTTCTTC.

The chain is built from TRBV7-2 and TRBJ2-1; 11 nucleotides agree with TRBD1. From germline, CDR1 is SGHTA and CDR2 FQGNSA. The CDR3 spans 15 residues. Unmatched junction bases numbered 7, after V lost 5 bases and J lost 7 bases. CDR3 in DNA: TGTGCCAGCAGCGCCCGGGACAGGGGGTCAAATGAGCAGTTCTTC. Translation: CASSARDRGSNEQFF.

This clonotype was detected only a few times. The rearrangement links TRBV12-3 or TRBV12-4 to TRBJ1-5; possible D gene TRBD1, 5 bases. This CDR3 has 14 residues. V was clipped by 5 bases and J by 7 bases, with 15 bases between them. CDR3 amino acids: CASSPGGSGQPQHF. In DNA form, the CDR3 reads TGTGCCAGCAGTCCGGGGGGTAGCGGCCAGCCCCAGCATTTT.

This chain connects TRBV4-1 to TRBJ2-5; 9 nucleotides match TRBD2. The CDR3 runs to 16 residues. The ends lost 1 base at V and 4 bases at J; junction bases unmatched: 7. Germline lookup yields CDR1 MGHRA and CDR2 YSYEKL. CDR3 loop: CASSQAQRGVLETQYF. Written as DNA, the CDR3 is TGCGCCAGCAGCCAAGCTCAGCGGGGGGTTTTAGAGACCCAGTACTTC.

This clonotype was observed a few times. The CDR3 DNA is TGTGCCAGTACACCGGGACAGGGCGTACACGAGCAGTACTTC. It codes for CASTPGQGVHEQYF. V is TRBV10-3 and J is TRBJ2-7; 9 positions match TRBD1. Germline V gene sequence: CDR1 ENHRY, CDR2 SYGVKD. This CDR3 is 14 amino acids long. Trimming at V came to 10 bases and at J to 5 bases, leaving 12 bases not matched to a gene.

The J gene is TRBJ1-6, the V gene TRBV7-9; TRBD1 agrees at 9 bases. Per germline, CDR1 SEHNR and CDR2 FQNEAQ (reference sequence). With 5 bases clipped from V and 7 bases from J, the junction kept 3 bases outside the gene matches. CDR3 length: 14 amino acids. The CDR3 region has the DNA TGTGCCAGCAGCGACGGACAGGGGAATTCACCCCTCCACTTT. It yields the protein CASSDGQGNSPLHF.

The chain is built from TRBV7-3 and TRBJ1-1; no clear D. V lost 3 bases to trimming and J lost 6 bases, with 17 bases between them. Germline CDR1 and CDR2: SGHTA and FQGTGA. There are 15 residues in the CDR3. CDR3 nucleotides: TGTGCCAGCAGCTTTGGTTCGACTGGGGAGTCTGAAGCTTTCTTT. Translated: CASSFGSTGESEAFF.

This clonotype was detected only a few times. The chain has TRBV7-9 and TRBJ2-5; D perhaps matches TRBD1 (5 bases). This CDR3 spans 14 amino acids. Germline V gene data show CDR1 as SEHNR and CDR2 as FQNEAQ (reference sequence). V shed 3 bases and J shed 5 bases, with 13 bases lying between them. CDR3 nucleotide sequence: TGTGCCAGCAGCTTCGCAGGGATTCTGGAGACCCAGTACTTC. It codes for CASSFAGILETQYF. The variable domain in full, completed from reference TRBV7-9 and TRBJ2-5, reads DTGVSQNPRHKITKRGQNVTFRCDPISEHNRLYWYRQTLGQGPEFLTYFQNEAQLEKSRLLSDRFSAERPKGSFSTLEIQRTEQGDSAMYLCASSFAGILETQYFGPGTRLLVL.

This chain joins TRBV20-1 and TRBJ2-3, with D hard to call. Per germline, CDR1 DFQATT and CDR2 SNEGSKA (reference sequence). This CDR3 has 13 amino acids. The CDR3 region is CSRRGTEADTQYF. CDR3 bases: TGCAGCCGCCGCGGCACCGAAGCAGATACGCAGTATTTT.

A few counts support this clonotype. The chain joins TRBV9 to TRBJ2-7; TRBD2 agrees at 9 bases. V shed 4 bases and J 4 bases; nucleotides not matched to a gene: 6. CDR3 length equals 14 residues. Germline-derived CDR1 and CDR2 are SGDLS and YYNGEE. CDR3 nucleotides: TGTGCCAGCAGCACGACTAGCGGTTTTTACGAGCAGTACTTC. It specifies CASSTTSGFYEQYF.

V and J are TRBV20-1 and TRBJ1-5; no clear D gene. Germline CDR1 is DFQATT and CDR2 is SNEGSKA (reference sequence). V lost 6 bases and J 0 bases, leaving 18 bases between the germline ends. The CDR3 consists of 16 residues. DNA for the CDR3: TGCAGTGCCGCGCCGGGAGGGAAGTATAGCAATCAGCCCCAGCATTTT. Translation: CSAAPGGKYSNQPQHF.

J is TRBJ2-1 and V is TRBV6-6; TRBD1 agrees at 9 bases. There are 16 residues in the CDR3. Germline V gene sequence: CDR1 MNHNY, CDR2 SVGAGI (reference sequence). Trimming at V came to 1 base and at J to 2 bases, leaving 3 bases not matched to a gene. The CDR3, as DNA: TGTGCCAGCAGTTACTTAGGGACAGGGCCCTACAATGAGCAGTTCTTC. Translated: CASSYLGTGPYNEQFF.

The chain employs TRBV7-9 and TRBJ1-1, with D hard to call. Looked up from germline, CDR1 is SEHNR and CDR2 is FQNEAQ (reference sequence). Trimming pared 8 bases from V and 0 bases from J, leaving 4 bases between. This CDR3 contains 11 residues. CDR3 coding DNA: TGTGCCAGCGAGATGAACACTGAAGCTTTCTTT. Amino acid sequence: CASEMNTEAFF.

The chain combines TRBV28 with TRBJ1-6, with TRBD1 matching 7 bases. Trimming removed 6 bases from V and 8 bases from J; junction bases left unmatched: 10. CDR1 is MDHEN, CDR2 SYDVKM, per germline. The CDR3 extends over 15 amino acids. The CDR3 sequence is CASSRLDRDYSPLHF. The CDR3 bases are TGTGCCAGCAGCCGCCTCGACAGGGATTATTCACCCCTCCACTTT. The full variable domain, with the rest looked up from reference TRBV28 and TRBJ1-6, is DVKVTQSSRYLVKRTGEKVFLECVQDMDHENMFWYRQDPGLGLRLIYFSYDVKMKEKGDIPEGYSVSREKKERFSLILESASTNQTSMYLCASSRLDRDYSPLHFGNGTRLTVT.

This clonotype has more than one count but fewer than ten. V gene TRBV7-3 combines with J gene TRBJ2-2; 7 positions agree with TRBD1. V was clipped by 1 base and J by 5 bases; unmatched bases: 4. Germline V gives CDR1 SGHTA, CDR2 FQGTGA. The CDR3 loop spans 15 amino acids. The CDR3 reads CASSLMTTGTGELFF. In DNA form, the CDR3 reads TGTGCCAGCAGCTTAATGACGACAGGGACCGGGGAGCTGTTTTTT.

The V and J genes are TRBV10-3 and TRBJ1-1; TRBD1 agrees at 8 bases. Germline lookup yields CDR1 ENHRY and CDR2 SYGVKD. The CDR3 runs 16 residues. V trimming: 4 bases; J trimming: 2 bases; junction bases outside the gene matches: 9. The chain's CDR3 is CAISGGDRTYNTEAFF. The CDR3 DNA sequence: TGTGCCATCAGTGGGGGGGACAGGACCTACAACACTGAAGCTTTCTTT.

This clonotype has a handful of counts. This chain joins TRBV7-8 and TRBJ2-5; TRBD1 matches at 8 bases. Unmatched junction bases numbered 14, after V lost 5 bases and J lost 6 bases. The CDR3 has 16 amino acids. Germline V gene data show CDR1 as SGHVS and CDR2 as FQNEAQ. CDR3 sequence (DNA): TGTGCCAGCAGCCCAGGAATGACAGGGGCAAGGCAGACCCAGTACTTC. It is translated as CASSPGMTGARQTQYF.

The chain carries TRBV20-1 and TRBJ2-5; D unclear. The CDR3 loop spans 15 amino acids. The germline gives CDR1 DFQATT, CDR2 SNEGSKA (reference sequence). Trimming stripped 0 bases from V and 5 bases from J, with 16 bases between. The CDR3 region has the DNA TGCAGTGCTAGAGATGGGTGGAGTCGGCGGGAGACCCAGTACTTC. Translating it yields CSARDGWSRRETQYF.

CDR3 sequence: CASSIQGGFGDTQYF. In DNA form, the CDR3 reads TGTGCCAGTAGTATACAGGGGGGGTTTGGAGATACGCAGTATTTT. The chain recombines TRBV19 with TRBJ2-3; D may be TRBD1 or TRBD2 (7 bases each). Germline CDR1 and CDR2: LNHDA and SQIVND (reference sequence). This CDR3 has 15 residues. Trimming shortened V by 2 bases and J by 5 bases, and 14 bases separated the two germline ends.

The V and J genes are TRBV7-9 and TRBJ2-5; D is possibly TRBD2 (5 bases). Germline V CDR1 and CDR2: SEHNR, FQNEAQ (reference sequence). V lost 11 bases and J lost 4, with 17 bases in between. The CDR3 is made up of 13 amino acids. The CDR3 here is CAGSKGEAETQYF. CDR3 DNA: TGTGCCGGCTCGAAGGGAGAAGCAGAGACCCAGTACTTC.

This clonotype was seen more than once but under ten times. This chain uses TRBV12-3 or TRBV12-4 with TRBJ1-2; no firm D call. Trimming pared 5 bases from V and 8 bases from J, leaving 9 bases between. The CDR3 loop spans 11 amino acids. CDR3: CASSRRTGYTF. The DNA of the CDR3 is TGTGCCAGCAGTCGACGGACGGGCTACACCTTC.

This clonotype was counted between two and nine times. The V call is TRBV5-1, the J call TRBJ2-5; D is possibly TRBD1 or TRBD2 (5 bases each). V dropped 4 bases and J dropped 2 bases, with 12 bases sitting between them. Germline values: CDR1 SGHRS, CDR2 YFSETQ. CDR3 length: 14 amino acids. This CDR3 reads CASSLRDLQETQYF. In nucleotides, the CDR3 is TGCGCCAGCAGCCTCCGGGACCTACAAGAGACCCAGTACTTC.

The sample holds a few counts of this clonotype. This sequence joins TRBV11-3 and TRBJ2-7, with D possibly being TRBD2 (6 bases). V dropped 5 bases and J dropped 4 bases, with 21 bases sitting between them. The CDR3 is 16 residues long. Germline assignment: CDR1 SGHNT and CDR2 YENEEA. The CDR3 nucleotides read TGTGCCAGCAGCCGTGAAGGGCAGGGAGGCAATTACGAGCAGTACTTC. Protein: CASSREGQGGNYEQYF.

The chain uses TRBV30 and TRBJ2-1; D tentatively reads TRBD1 or TRBD2 (7 bases each). Trimming shortened V by 7 bases and J by 3 bases, and 19 bases separated the two germline ends. The CDR3 consists of 15 residues. Germline CDR1 and CDR2: GTSNPN and SVGIG (reference sequence). CDR3 region: CASMRGQGVYNEQFF. The CDR3 bases are TGTGCCTCAATGCGGGGGCAGGGGGTCTACAATGAGCAGTTCTTC.